The clone carrying this T cell receptor (beta chain) was observed many times. Its antigen is not identified. It was through 5'RACE template switching that TCR cDNA was made, with a universal primer site and UMIs added. TCRdb reprocessed the 5' RACE reads with MiXCR, giving one entry per CDR3 protein. The data show around 100,000 distinct CDR3 sequences, roughly 8.4% seen once. This entry belongs to a study of T cells after yellow fever vaccination. On the study more broadly: Those fractions that held only low numbers of cells were prepared using the SMART-Seq v4 Ultra Low Input RNA kit.

V gave up 2 bases and J gave up 6 bases; unmatched junction bases: 0. Germline CDR1 is MNHEY and CDR2 is SMNVEV (reference sequence). The CDR3 runs to 14 residues. Study-wide findings and caveats: Clonotypes appearing in both CD4 and CD8 compartments existed, and their share was small. The booster response re-showed most primary clones: 95% to 96% CD4, approximately 85% CD8.

The input for sequencing was CD8+ T cells sorted from PBMCs, taken 45 days after the yellow fever booster vaccination. The V call is TRBV27, the J call TRBJ2-1, with TRBD1 matching over 11 bases. This sequence originates from a man aged 25-45 years who received the YFV17D yellow fever vaccine. CDR3 residues: CASSLGTGGNEQFF. The CDR3 nucleotides read TGTGCCAGCAGTTTAGGGACAGGGGGCAATGAGCAGTTCTTC.